This TCR beta chain stems from a study of blood T cells in healthy people across ages. Points from the study as a whole: It was held that the diversity estimates obtained from one million T cells were underestimates. Aged donors had fewer naive CD4+ cells and lower diversity than long-lived donors.

PCR was performed a second time for about 7 to 11 cycles using a sample-barcoded 5' primer and a J-beta primer mix. Each cDNA molecule was tagged by a template-switch adaptor that had 12 random nucleotides. TCRdb passed the 5' RACE reads through MiXCR, listing each CDR3 protein once. The data show roughly 570,000 distinct CDR3 sequences, approximately 30% seen once. In the case of this clonotype: Its target is unknown.

CDR3 length: 13 amino acids. The V and J ends lost 3 bases and 10 bases, in that order; junction bases with no gene match: 5. J is TRBJ1-4 and V is TRBV12-3 or TRBV12-4, with 7 bases aligning to TRBD1. The sequenced material came from blood. The clonotype originates from a woman aged 70-85 years in good health. The CDR3 loop reads CASSLPGQLKLFF. The CDR3 DNA reads TGTGCCAGCAGTTTGCCGGGACAGCTAAAACTGTTTTTT.